This TCR beta chain was found in a study of tumor-infiltrating lymphocytes in oesophageal squamous cell carcinoma. TCRdb itself ran the PCR reads through MiXCR, one entry per CDR3 protein. Among 3,500 to 4,500 distinct CDR3 sequences listed, roughly a fifth were seen once. This clonotype was seen repeatedly, ten times or more. The CDR3 has 15 amino acids. Germline-derived CDR1 and CDR2 are MNHNS and SASEGT. The origin of this receptor is a male donor with esophageal squamous cell carcinoma. This chain connects TRBV6-1 to TRBJ2-1, with D hard to call. Near its end, the DNA agrees better with TRBJ2-7, so the J call may be wrong. Specimen: normal esophageal tissue next to the tumor. CDR3 sequence (DNA): TGTGCCAGCAGTGTACGGGCGGCACCCTACAATGAGCAGTACTTC. It codes for CASSVRAAPYNEQYF.